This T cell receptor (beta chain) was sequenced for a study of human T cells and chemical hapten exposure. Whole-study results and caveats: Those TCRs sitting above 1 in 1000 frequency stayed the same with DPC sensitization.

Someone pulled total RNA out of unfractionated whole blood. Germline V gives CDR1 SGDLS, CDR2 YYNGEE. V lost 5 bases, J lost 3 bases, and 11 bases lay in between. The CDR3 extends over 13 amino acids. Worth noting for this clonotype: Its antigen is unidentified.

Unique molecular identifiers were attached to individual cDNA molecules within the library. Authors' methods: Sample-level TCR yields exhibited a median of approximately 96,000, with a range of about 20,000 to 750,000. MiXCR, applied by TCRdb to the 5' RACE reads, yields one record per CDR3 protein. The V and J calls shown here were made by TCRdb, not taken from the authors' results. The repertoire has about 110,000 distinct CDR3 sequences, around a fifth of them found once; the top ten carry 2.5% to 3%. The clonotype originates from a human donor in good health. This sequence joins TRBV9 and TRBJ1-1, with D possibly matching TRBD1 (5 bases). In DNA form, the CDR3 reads TGTGCCAGCAGTTCAGGGAGTCACACTGAAGCTTTCTTT. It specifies CASSSGSHTEAFF.